The T cell receptor (beta chain) under discussion was sequenced for a study of multiple sclerosis patients with progressive multifocal leukoencephalopathy. Study conclusions and caveats: In most PML patients, TRB repertoires appeared less diverse by entropy.

Every PCR reaction included synthetic inline CDR3 controls for all V-J pairings. Assay used: immunoSEQ multiplex PCR; TCRdb lists only in-frame clones, some missing. The sample includes some 30,000 clones, roughly 86% of them seen just once. The time point was: less than 7 months of natalizumab therapy. Remarks on this clone: Its antigen is still unknown.

The clonotype was recovered from a human donor with multiple sclerosis. The sample consisted of PBMCs, taken from a patient treated with natalizumab.

For the CDR3, the DNA is TGTGCCAGCAGTTTGGACAGTAACTATGGCTACACCTTC. This encodes CASSLDSNYGYTF. The chain employs TRBV28 and TRBJ1-2, with D perhaps TRBD1 (6 bases). V gave up 3 bases and J gave up 1 base, with 6 bases separating them. CDR1 and CDR2 (germline): MDHEN, SYDVKM. The CDR3 is 13 amino acids.